This T cell receptor beta chain emerged from a study of T cells in localized non-small cell lung cancer. The germline V gene has CDR1 PRHDT and CDR2 FYEKMQ (reference sequence). There are 15 residues in the CDR3. Trimming at V came to 6 bases and at J to 10 bases, leaving 9 bases not matched to a gene. The method was immunoSEQ multiplex PCR; TCRdb's version includes in-frame clones alone and lacks a portion of them. The sample lists 75,000 to 80,000 clones; 75% to 85% were seen once. The chain links TRBV13 to TRBJ2-1, with 13 positions matching TRBD2. This TCR came from a female donor over 55 with stage I lung adenocarcinoma. Source: peripheral blood, taken before any cancer treatment. CDR3 amino acids: CASRTPGLAGQEQFF. DNA of the CDR3: TGTGCCAGCAGAACTCCGGGACTAGCGGGACAAGAGCAGTTCTTC.